The 25 T cell receptor beta chains below all came from one sample that was sequenced in a study of T cell repertoires in cytomegalovirus infection. No antigens are known for them. MiXCR, applied by TCRdb to the reads, yields one record per CDR3 protein. This table has approximately 990,000 distinct CDR3 sequences, approximately 31% appearing once. Material: cultured CD8+ T cells from PBMCs, obtained from culture after CMV antigen stimulation. The receptors stem from a human donor in good health (CMV status not recorded). Some clones in this sample may be carry-over from other donors' samples.

The chain is built from TRBV2 and TRBJ1-2; 10 bases are shared with TRBD1. J gave up 3 bases and V 4 bases, and 5 bases lay outside the gene matches. Germline CDR1 and CDR2: SNHLY and FYNNEI. This CDR3 is built from 15 residues. The CDR3 here is CASSGFGQGDYGYTF. The CDR3 region has the DNA TGTGCCAGCAGTGGATTTGGACAGGGGGACTATGGCTACACCTTC.

In its sample, this clonotype was seen a few times. This chain connects TRBV7-9 to TRBJ1-2; 8 bases match TRBD1. CDR1 is SEHNR, CDR2 FQNEAQ, per germline (reference sequence). The CDR3 loop spans 14 amino acids. The V segment lost 1 base and the J segment 6 bases; nucleotides outside the gene matches: 4. As DNA, the CDR3 is TGTGCCAGCAGCTTAGGGACAGGGCTGCATGGCTACACCTTC. This translates into CASSLGTGLHGYTF.

The genes are TRBV7-2 and TRBJ2-1; maybe TRBD1 (5 bases). CDR3 length: 17 residues. The V gene's germline CDR1 is SGHTA and CDR2 FQGNSA. V lost 2 bases to trimming and J lost 0 bases, with 14 bases between them. The CDR3 reads CASSLRTPGISYNEQFF. CDR3 DNA: TGTGCCAGCAGCTTAAGGACCCCAGGGATCTCCTACAATGAGCAGTTCTTC.

This clonotype has just a few counts. This rearrangement joins TRBV6-2 or TRBV6-3 to TRBJ1-5; D is perhaps TRBD1 (5 bases). Trimming shortened V by 6 bases and J by 1 base, and 13 bases separated the two germline ends. Per germline, CDR1 MNHEY and CDR2 SVGEGT. The CDR3 covers 15 residues. CDR3 DNA: TGTGCCAGCAGCCTTACAGGAAAGAGCAATCAGCCCCAGCATTTT. Its protein is CASSLTGKSNQPQHF.

The genes are TRBV7-4 and TRBJ1-3; D is undetermined. V dropped 0 bases and J dropped 0 bases, with 9 bases sitting between them. Germline CDR1 reads SGHVT; CDR2 reads SQSDAQ. This CDR3 spans 16 amino acids. This CDR3 is CASSLAGAFSGNTIYF. The CDR3 DNA reads as TGTGCCAGCAGCTTAGCAGGAGCTTTCTCTGGAAACACCATATATTTT.

This clonotype was seen many times. V usage is TRBV7-3 and J usage is TRBJ2-1, with D unresolved. The CDR3 contains 16 residues. Germline CDR1 and CDR2: SGHTA and FQGTGA. The ends were cut back, 3 bases at V and 9 bases at J, with 21 bases in the middle. CDR3 nucleotides: TGTGCCAGCAGCTTCGTCGAGGCCTCAGGAAGGTCTGAGCAGTTCTTC. Translating gives CASSFVEASGRSEQFF.

This clonotype was recorded many times. V usage is TRBV7-8 and J usage is TRBJ2-1, with 7 nucleotides matching TRBD2. Germline CDR1 SGHVS, CDR2 FQNEAQ. V shed 8 bases and J 7 bases; nucleotides not matched to a gene: 8. The CDR3 runs 13 residues. CDR3 region: CASGTGRGNEQFF. The CDR3 bases are TGTGCCAGCGGGACTGGGCGGGGGAATGAGCAGTTCTTC. Variable domain in full (rest from reference TRBV7-8 and TRBJ2-1): GAGVSQSPRYKVAKRGQDVALRCDPISGHVSLFWYQQALGQGPEFLTYFQNEAQLDKSGLPSDRFFAERPEGSVSTLKIQRTQQEDSAVYLCASGTGRGNEQFFGPGTRLTVL.

The rearrangement links TRBV19 to TRBJ2-1; a possible D gene is TRBD2 (6 bases). CDR1 and CDR2 from the germline V gene are LNHDA and SQIVND (reference sequence). V was cut by 5 bases and J by 8 bases, with 16 bases left in between. This CDR3 region has 14 residues. Here the CDR3 DNA reads TGTGCCAGTAGTGGGGCGGGGCGTGTCCATGAGCAGTTCTTC. This encodes CASSGAGRVHEQFF.

This clonotype was counted many times. The CDR3 region is CASSLVLGGGFYGYTF. As DNA, the CDR3 is TGTGCCAGCAGCTTAGTCCTCGGCGGGGGTTTCTATGGCTACACCTTC. The chain combines TRBV7-2 with TRBJ1-2; D possibly corresponds to TRBD1 (5 bases). Trimming cost V 1 base and J 4 bases, with 16 bases left between them. From germline, CDR1 is SGHTA and CDR2 FQGNSA. This CDR3 is 16 amino acids long.

The chain is built from TRBV9 and TRBJ2-1; D possibly corresponds to TRBD1 (5 bases). Germline CDR1 is SGDLS and CDR2 is YYNGEE. This CDR3 comprises 14 residues. V gave up 0 bases and J gave up 12 bases, with 16 bases separating them. The CDR3 loop is CASSVESRVHGQFF. As DNA, the CDR3 is TGTGCCAGCAGCGTAGAGAGCAGGGTACATGGGCAGTTCTTC.

The V gene is TRBV7-3, the J gene TRBJ1-4; D gene uncertain. From germline, CDR1 is SGHTA and CDR2 FQGTGA. The CDR3 covers 16 residues. V gave up 5 bases and J gave up 7 bases, with 20 bases separating them. The CDR3 DNA is TGTGCCAGCAGCCCTGCGGGAAGTAGGCCGCTTGAAAAACTGTTTTTT. Amino acid sequence: CASSPAGSRPLEKLFF.

The V and J genes are TRBV10-3 and TRBJ2-1, with TRBD2 as a possible D gene (6 bases). Germline CDR1 reads ENHRY; CDR2 reads SYGVKD. The CDR3 is 15 amino acids. Trimming left V 6 bases short and J 3 bases short, with 15 bases between. The CDR3 loop reads CAIRTGTAGYNEQFF. CDR3 nucleotides: TGTGCCATCAGAACCGGGACTGCAGGCTACAATGAGCAGTTCTTC.

This clonotype was recorded a few times. The gene calls are TRBV10-3 and TRBJ2-7, with TRBD1 matching 8 bases. CDR1 and CDR2 (germline): ENHRY, SYGVKD. This CDR3 spans 15 amino acids. V lost 2 bases to trimming and J lost 2 bases; unmatched junction nucleotides: 5. This CDR3 is CAISEADRVPYEQYV. CDR3 coding DNA: TGTGCCATCAGTGAGGCGGACAGGGTCCCCTACGAGCAGTACGTC.

This clonotype was seen at least ten times. CDR3 residues: CASSEDVDTQYF. The CDR3 nucleotides read TGTGCCAGCAGCGAGGATGTAGATACGCAGTATTTT. The rearrangement links TRBV7-2 to TRBJ2-3; D remains unclear. The V end was cut by 5 bases, the J end by 5 bases, with 8 bases between. CDR3 length: 12 amino acids. CDR1 and CDR2 (germline): SGHTA, FQGNSA.

Only a few counts were recorded for this clonotype. At one boundary the junction diverges from the germline segment, which might be a read error. The V and J genes are TRBV27 and TRBJ2-2; 11 bases line up with TRBD2. Looked up from germline, CDR1 is MNHEY and CDR2 is SMNVEV (reference sequence). The CDR3 consists of 16 residues. The CDR3 is CASTLAGGPNTGELFF. The DNA for the CDR3 is TGTGCCAGCACTTTAGCGGGGGGGCCCAACACCGGGGAGCTGTTTTTT.

The chain links TRBV27 to TRBJ1-1; 9 nucleotides match TRBD1. The trim removed 0 bases at V and 3 bases at J, leaving 8 bases unmatched. CDR1 is MNHEY, CDR2 SMNVEV, per germline (reference sequence). CDR3 size: 17 residues. CDR3 protein: CASSLSPWDREDTEAFF. The CDR3 nucleotides are TGTGCCAGCAGTTTATCGCCCTGGGACAGGGAAGACACTGAAGCTTTCTTT.

This rearrangement joins TRBV6-1 to TRBJ2-1; 9 bases are shared with TRBD2. J gave up 3 bases and V 3 bases, and 3 bases lay outside the gene matches. Per the germline V gene, CDR1 is MNHNS and CDR2 is SASEGT. This CDR3 comprises 15 residues. The CDR3 loop reads CASSERGGFYNEQFF. DNA for the CDR3: TGTGCCAGCAGTGAGCGGGGGGGTTTCTACAATGAGCAGTTCTTC.

This clonotype appeared a few times. The rearrangement joins TRBV11-3 to TRBJ1-2; the D is unclear. V lost 1 base to trimming and J lost 4 bases, with 10 bases between them. Germline-derived CDR1 and CDR2 are SGHNT and YENEEA. The CDR3 contains 14 residues. The CDR3: CASSLVVHSYGYTF. In DNA, the CDR3 is TGTGCCAGCAGCTTAGTAGTTCACAGCTATGGCTACACCTTC.

This chain connects TRBV7-9 to TRBJ2-4; perhaps TRBD1 as D (5 bases). Germline CDR1 reads SEHNR; CDR2 reads FQNEAQ (reference sequence). Trimming shortened V by 2 bases and J by 1 base, and 15 bases separated the two germline ends. This CDR3 contains 17 residues. The DNA of the CDR3 is TGTGCCAGCAGCTTAAATGACAGCCCTGGGGCCAAAAACATTCAGTACTTC. As protein: CASSLNDSPGAKNIQYF.

This chain links TRBV2 with TRBJ2-3, with D possibly TRBD1 on 5 matching bases. CDR3 length: 14 residues. V lost 8 bases, J lost 6 bases, and 18 bases lay in between. CDR1 is SNHLY, CDR2 FYNNEI, per germline. The CDR3: CASLGAVVADTQYF. The DNA of the CDR3 is TGTGCCAGCTTAGGGGCAGTCGTTGCGGATACGCAGTATTTT.

The CDR3 coding sequence is TGTGCCACCAGCGGATACACTCTGGGACTAGCGGGGGAGACTAGCACAGATACGCAGTATTTT. The encoded protein is CATSGYTLGLAGETSTDTQYF. V and J are TRBV15 and TRBJ2-3, with 14 bases identical to TRBD2. The V and J ends lost 5 bases and 0 bases, in that order; junction bases with no gene match: 16. The V gene's germline CDR1 is LNHNV and CDR2 YYDKDF (reference sequence). The CDR3 spans 21 residues. Full variable domain (rest looked up from reference TRBV15 and TRBJ2-3): DAMVIQNPRYQVTQFGKPVTLSCSQTLNHNVMYWYQQKSSQAPKLLFHYYDKDFNNEADTPDNFQSRRPNTSFCFLDIRSPGLGDTAMYLCATSGYTLGLAGETSTDTQYFGPGTRLTVL.

This clonotype was seen repeatedly, ten times or more. The CDR3 region is CASVGGALNEQFF. For the CDR3, the DNA is TGTGCCAGCGTTGGAGGGGCGCTCAATGAGCAGTTCTTC. The chain recombines TRBV6-1 with TRBJ2-1; possible D gene TRBD2, 6 bases. Per the germline V gene, CDR1 is MNHNS and CDR2 is SASEGT. The CDR3 runs to 13 residues. The V end lost 8 bases, the J end lost 6 bases, and 14 bases lay between the germline ends.

This clonotype was detected a few times. The gene calls are TRBV6-5 and TRBJ1-6, with TRBD1 identical over 9 bases. The germline V gene encodes CDR1 MNHEY and CDR2 SVGAGI. This CDR3 has 19 amino acids. The J segment lost 7 bases and the V segment lost 2 bases, leaving 15 bases of the junction unmatched. The CDR3 DNA is TGTGCCAGCAGTTACCGTGGATATACAGGGGGCTACGAGAATTCACCCCTCCACTTT. Translating it yields CASSYRGYTGGYENSPLHF.

This clonotype was seen only a few times. CDR3 DNA: TGTGCCAGCAGCGAGGGACGTACGGCAAAACTGTTTTTT. Translation: CASSEGRTAKLFF. V is TRBV7-8 and J is TRBJ1-4, with D perhaps TRBD1 (5 bases). The ends were cut back, 5 bases at V and 10 bases at J, with 14 bases in the middle. Germline CDR1 and CDR2: SGHVS and FQNEAQ. The length of the CDR3 is 13 residues.

The table lists this clonotype with many counts. The chain carries TRBV27 and TRBJ1-5; unclear D gene. CDR1 is MNHEY and CDR2 is SMNVEV in the germline V gene (reference sequence). CDR3 length: 14 residues. V lost 6 bases and J lost 2, with 11 bases in between. CDR3 sequence: CASSPLGGNQPQHF. The CDR3 nucleotides are TGTGCCAGCAGCCCTTTAGGTGGCAATCAGCCCCAGCATTTT.